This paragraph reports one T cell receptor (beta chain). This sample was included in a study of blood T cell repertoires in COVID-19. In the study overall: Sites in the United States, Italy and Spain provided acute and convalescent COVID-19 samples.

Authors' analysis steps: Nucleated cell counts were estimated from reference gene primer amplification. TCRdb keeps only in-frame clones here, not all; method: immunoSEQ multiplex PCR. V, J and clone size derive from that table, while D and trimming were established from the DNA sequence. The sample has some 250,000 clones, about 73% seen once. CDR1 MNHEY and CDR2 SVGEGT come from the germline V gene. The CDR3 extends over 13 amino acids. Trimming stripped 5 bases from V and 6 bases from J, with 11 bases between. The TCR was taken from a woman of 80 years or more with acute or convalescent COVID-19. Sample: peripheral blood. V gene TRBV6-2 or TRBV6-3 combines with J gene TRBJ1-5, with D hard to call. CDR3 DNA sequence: TGTGCCAGCAGTACCTCAAGGAGTCAGCCCCAGCATTTT. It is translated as CASSTSRSQPQHF.